Included here is one TCR beta chain sequence, with context. Its recognized antigen is unknown. No qualities accompany the bases; no much larger clone lies one base away. This record belongs to a study of siplizumab effects on memory and regulatory T cells (dated by TCRdb to about 2019). Describing the broader study: The study looked at the effect of siplizumab, an anti-CD2 antibody, on alloreactive T-cell subsets in allogeneic mixed lymphocyte reactions made from human PBMCs.

The library came from the immunoSEQ multiplex PCR assay. Each sample had 80,000 to 100,000 TCR templates assayed by the deep sequencing platform. Genomic DNA extracted from sorted T cells was the material used for TCRbeta CDR3 sequencing. The paper's data handling went like this. Clonal analysis of TCRbeta CDR3 data was done in the R programming language. Comparing unstimulated samples against CFSE-low samples taken after the reaction was how alloreactive CD4+ and CD8+ clones were defined. By matching sequences to the repertoires of sorted unstimulated Treg and non-Treg cells, each alloreactive CD4+ clone was assigned a regulatory or non-regulatory origin. TCRdb holds this immuneACCESS table with in-frame rearrangements only. Some clones are missing; in checked studies, unresolved V genes explain under half, and the rest has no known cause. That table gives V, J and clone size, and the DNA gave D and trimming. For this sample the table gives 57,000 or so clones, of which around 80% were detected only once. The ten largest clones capture over 0.4% of the sample.

From its cysteine to its phenylalanine, the CDR3 spans 13 amino acids. The DNA shown is the 39-base CDR3, in frame from base 1. CDR1 and CDR2, looked up from the germline V gene, are MGHDK and SYGVNS. The junction carries 7 bases between V and J, which are trimmed by 4 bases and 1 base respectively. The research as a whole found: Because sequences at frequencies below about 10^-5 were poorly captured, only a minor fraction of alloreactive clones could be mapped back to unstimulated subsets. Unstimulated naive T cells appeared to be more diverse than memory T cells, and naive cells seemed to make a substantial contribution to the alloresponse. Whether proliferating Tregs from siplizumab cultures actually had suppressive function was not functionally confirmed. The cumulative frequency of alloreactive sequences that could be traced back to unstimulated CD4+ memory T cells was significantly reduced by siplizumab. Among mappable alloreactive CD4+ clones, an average Treg-derived fraction of about 70% was observed with siplizumab, compared with 26.9% in control reactions. For roughly 80-97% of proliferating CD4+ or CD8+ clones, no naive or memory phenotype could be assigned.

Unstimulated CD4+ memory cells were also sequenced in three donor pairs, together with CD4+ naive, CD8+ TEMRA, CD8+ naive and CD8+ effector memory subsets. Sorted unstimulated T cells and proliferating T cells recovered from mixed lymphocyte reactions were subjected to TCRbeta CDR3 sequencing. Fresh whole blood from fewer than 12 HLA-typed healthy donors was used to isolate PBMCs. In this chain, TRBV25-1 is recombined with TRBJ1-1; the D gene remains uncertain. Sequencing was performed on memory CD4+ T cells sorted from blood. The sample's cell subset or site label, in plain terms: unstimulated CD4+ memory T cells. This TCR came from a human donor in good health. The CDR3: CASSAGKNTEAFF. The nucleotides read TGTGCCAGCAGTGCGGGTAAGAACACTGAAGCTTTCTTT.